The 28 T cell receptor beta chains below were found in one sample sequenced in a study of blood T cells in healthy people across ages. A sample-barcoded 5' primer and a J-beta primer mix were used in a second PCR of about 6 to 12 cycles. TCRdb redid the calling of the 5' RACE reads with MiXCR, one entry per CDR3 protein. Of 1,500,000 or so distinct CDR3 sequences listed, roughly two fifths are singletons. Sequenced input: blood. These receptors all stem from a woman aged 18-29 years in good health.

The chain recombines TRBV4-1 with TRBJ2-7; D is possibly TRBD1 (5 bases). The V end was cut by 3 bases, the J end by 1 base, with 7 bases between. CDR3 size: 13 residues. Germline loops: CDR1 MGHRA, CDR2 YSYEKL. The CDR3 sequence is CASSHQGSYEQYF. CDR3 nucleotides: TGCGCCAGCAGCCACCAGGGATCCTACGAGCAGTACTTC.

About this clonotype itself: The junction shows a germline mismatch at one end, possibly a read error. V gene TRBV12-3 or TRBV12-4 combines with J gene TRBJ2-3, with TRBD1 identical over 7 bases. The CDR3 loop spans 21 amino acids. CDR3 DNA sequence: TGTGCCTGCAGGACAACAGGGGCGGTCGTCCGTCGGGGCTACACGGCAGATACGCAGTATTTT. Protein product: CACRTTGAVVRRGYTADTQYF.

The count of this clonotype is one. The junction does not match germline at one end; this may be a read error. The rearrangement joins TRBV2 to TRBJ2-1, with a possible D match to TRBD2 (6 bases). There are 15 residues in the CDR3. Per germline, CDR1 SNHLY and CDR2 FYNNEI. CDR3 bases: TGTGCCAGCAGTCCCCAGCGGGCCCTTTACAGTGAGCAGTTCTTC. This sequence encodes CASSPQRALYSEQFF.

CDR3 amino acids: CSASGQGESEKLFF. The CDR3 coding sequence is TGCAGCGCCAGCGGACAGGGAGAAAGTGAAAAACTGTTTTTT. V is TRBV29-1 and J is TRBJ1-4; 8 bases are a match to TRBD1. The V gene end was trimmed by 7 bases and the J gene end by 7 bases; junction bases not matched to a gene: 11. Germline values: CDR1 SQVTM, CDR2 ANQGSEA. CDR3 size: 14 residues.

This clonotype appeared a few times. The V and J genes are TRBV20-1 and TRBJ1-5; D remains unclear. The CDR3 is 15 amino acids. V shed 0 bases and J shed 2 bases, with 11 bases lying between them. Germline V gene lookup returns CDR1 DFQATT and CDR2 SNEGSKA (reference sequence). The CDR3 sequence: CSARDRVGGNQPQHF. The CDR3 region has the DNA TGCAGTGCTAGAGATAGGGTCGGAGGCAATCAGCCCCAGCATTTT.

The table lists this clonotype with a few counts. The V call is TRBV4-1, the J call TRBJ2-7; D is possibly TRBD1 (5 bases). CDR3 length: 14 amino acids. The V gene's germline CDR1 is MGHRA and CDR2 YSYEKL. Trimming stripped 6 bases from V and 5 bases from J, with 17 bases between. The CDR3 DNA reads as TGCGCCAGCAGTCATGGGGAACAGGAGCACGAGCAGTACTTC. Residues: CASSHGEQEHEQYF.

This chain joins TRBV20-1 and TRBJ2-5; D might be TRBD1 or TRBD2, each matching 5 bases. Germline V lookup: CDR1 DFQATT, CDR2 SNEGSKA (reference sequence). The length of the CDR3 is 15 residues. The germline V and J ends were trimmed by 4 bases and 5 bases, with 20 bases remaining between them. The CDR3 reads CSAIPGTREIETQYF. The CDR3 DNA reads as TGCAGTGCTATTCCCGGGACGAGGGAAATCGAGACCCAGTACTTC.

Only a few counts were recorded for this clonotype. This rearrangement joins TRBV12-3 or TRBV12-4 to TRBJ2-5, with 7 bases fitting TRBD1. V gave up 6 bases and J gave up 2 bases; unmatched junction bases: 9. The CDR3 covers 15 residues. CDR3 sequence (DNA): TGTGCCAGCAGCTCCCGGGACAGCCTTCAAGAGACCCAGTACTTC. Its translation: CASSSRDSLQETQYF.

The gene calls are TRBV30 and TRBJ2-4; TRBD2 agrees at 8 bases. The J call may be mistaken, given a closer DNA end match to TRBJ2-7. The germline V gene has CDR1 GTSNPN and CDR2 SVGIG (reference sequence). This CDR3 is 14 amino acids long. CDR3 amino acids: CACQSGRPIYEQYF. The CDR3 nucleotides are TGTGCCTGCCAGAGCGGGAGACCCATCTACGAGCAGTACTTC.

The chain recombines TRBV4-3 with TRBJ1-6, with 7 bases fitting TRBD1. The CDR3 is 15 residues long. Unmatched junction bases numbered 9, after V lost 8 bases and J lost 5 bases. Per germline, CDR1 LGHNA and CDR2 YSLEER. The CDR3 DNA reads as TGCGCCAGCGGCTTGGGGGACAGACATAATTCACCCCTCCACTTT. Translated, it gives CASGLGDRHNSPLHF.

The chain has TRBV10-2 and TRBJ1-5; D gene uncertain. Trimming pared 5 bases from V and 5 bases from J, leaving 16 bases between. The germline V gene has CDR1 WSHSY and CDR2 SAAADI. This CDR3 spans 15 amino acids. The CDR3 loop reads CASSRTTGVDQPQHF. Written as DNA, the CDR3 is TGCGCCAGCAGTCGAACTACCGGCGTGGATCAGCCCCAGCATTTT.

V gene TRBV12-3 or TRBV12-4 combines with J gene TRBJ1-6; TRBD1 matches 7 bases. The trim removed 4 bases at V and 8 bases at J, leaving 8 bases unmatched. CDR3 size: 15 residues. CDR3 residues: CASSSHTGADSPLHF. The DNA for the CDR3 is TGTGCCAGCAGTTCCCACACAGGGGCGGATTCACCCCTCCACTTT.

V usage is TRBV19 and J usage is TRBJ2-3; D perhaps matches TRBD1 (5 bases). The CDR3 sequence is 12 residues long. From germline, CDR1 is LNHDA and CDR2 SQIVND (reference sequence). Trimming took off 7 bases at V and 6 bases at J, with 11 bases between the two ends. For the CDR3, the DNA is TGTGCCAGTAACCAGGGTTCGGATACGCAGTATTTT. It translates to CASNQGSDTQYF.

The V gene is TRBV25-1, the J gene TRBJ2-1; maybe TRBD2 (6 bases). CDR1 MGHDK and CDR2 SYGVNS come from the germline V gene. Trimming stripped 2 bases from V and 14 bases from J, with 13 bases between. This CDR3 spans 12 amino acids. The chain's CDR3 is CASSEPTGAKFF. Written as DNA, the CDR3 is TGTGCCAGCAGTGAACCAACGGGAGCAAAGTTCTTC.

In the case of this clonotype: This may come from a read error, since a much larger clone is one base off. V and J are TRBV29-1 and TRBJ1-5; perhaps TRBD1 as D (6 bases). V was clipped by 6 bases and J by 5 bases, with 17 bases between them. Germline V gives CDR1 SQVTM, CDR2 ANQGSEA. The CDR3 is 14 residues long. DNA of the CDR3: TGCAGCGTCCAGACCGGGACAAGGGATCAGCCCCAGCATTTT. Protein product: CSVQTGTRDQPQHF.

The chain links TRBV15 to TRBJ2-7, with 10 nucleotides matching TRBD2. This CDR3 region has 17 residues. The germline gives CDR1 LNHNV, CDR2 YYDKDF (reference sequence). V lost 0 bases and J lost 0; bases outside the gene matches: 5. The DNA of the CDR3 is TGTGCCACCAGCAGAGATCGGGGGACTAGCGTCTCCTACGAGCAGTACTTC. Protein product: CATSRDRGTSVSYEQYF.

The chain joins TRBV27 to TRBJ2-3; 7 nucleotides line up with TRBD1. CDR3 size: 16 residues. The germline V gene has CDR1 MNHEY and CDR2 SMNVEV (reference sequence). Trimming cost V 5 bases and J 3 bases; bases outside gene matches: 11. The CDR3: CASSPRGQRVTDTQYF. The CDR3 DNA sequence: TGTGCCAGCAGTCCACGGGGACAGAGGGTAACAGATACGCAGTATTTT.

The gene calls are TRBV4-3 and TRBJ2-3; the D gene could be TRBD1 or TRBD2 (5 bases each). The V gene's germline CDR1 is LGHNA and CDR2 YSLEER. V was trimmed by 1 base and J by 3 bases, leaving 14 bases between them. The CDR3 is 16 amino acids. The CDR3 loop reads CASSQVLGDRTDTQYF. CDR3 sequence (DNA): TGCGCCAGCAGCCAAGTTCTGGGGGATAGGACAGATACGCAGTATTTT.

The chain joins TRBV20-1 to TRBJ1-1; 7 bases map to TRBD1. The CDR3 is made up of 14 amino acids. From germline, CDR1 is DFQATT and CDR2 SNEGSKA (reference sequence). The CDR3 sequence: CGLKWGTVNTEAFF. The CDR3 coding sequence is TGCGGACTAAAGTGGGGGACAGTGAACACTGAAGCTTTCTTT.

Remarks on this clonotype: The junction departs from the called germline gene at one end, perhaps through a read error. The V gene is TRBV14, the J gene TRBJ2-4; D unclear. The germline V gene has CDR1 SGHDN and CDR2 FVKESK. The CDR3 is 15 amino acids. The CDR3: CASSLKPGPKNIQYF. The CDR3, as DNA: TGTGCTAGCAGCCTAAAACCCGGGCCGAAAAACATTCAGTACTTC.

CDR3 amino acids: CASRPPGQGPNQPQHF. CDR3 DNA sequence: TGTGCCAGCAGACCCCCCGGACAGGGTCCGAATCAGCCCCAGCATTTT. The chain has TRBV6-2 or TRBV6-3 and TRBJ1-5; 8 positions agree with TRBD1. The CDR3 contains 16 residues. With 6 bases clipped from V and 4 bases from J, the junction kept 11 bases outside the gene matches. Per germline, CDR1 MNHEY and CDR2 SVGEGT.

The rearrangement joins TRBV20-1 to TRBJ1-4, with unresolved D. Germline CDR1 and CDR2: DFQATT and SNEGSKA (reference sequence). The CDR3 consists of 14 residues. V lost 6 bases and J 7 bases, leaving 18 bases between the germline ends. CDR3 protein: CSAAVREDFEKLFF. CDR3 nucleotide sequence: TGCAGTGCAGCAGTCCGCGAGGATTTTGAAAAACTGTTTTTT.

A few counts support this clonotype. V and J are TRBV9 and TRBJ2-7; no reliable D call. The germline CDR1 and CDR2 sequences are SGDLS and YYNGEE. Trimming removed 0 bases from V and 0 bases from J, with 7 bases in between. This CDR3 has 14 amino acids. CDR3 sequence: CASSVVGTSYEQYF. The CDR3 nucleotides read TGTGCCAGCAGCGTAGTAGGTACCTCCTACGAGCAGTACTTC.

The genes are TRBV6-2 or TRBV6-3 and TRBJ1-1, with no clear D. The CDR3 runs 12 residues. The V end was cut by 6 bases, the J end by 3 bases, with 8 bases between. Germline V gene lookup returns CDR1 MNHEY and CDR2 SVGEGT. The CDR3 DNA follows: TGTGCCAGCAGAACCCGGGACACTGAAGCTTTCTTT. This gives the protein CASRTRDTEAFF.

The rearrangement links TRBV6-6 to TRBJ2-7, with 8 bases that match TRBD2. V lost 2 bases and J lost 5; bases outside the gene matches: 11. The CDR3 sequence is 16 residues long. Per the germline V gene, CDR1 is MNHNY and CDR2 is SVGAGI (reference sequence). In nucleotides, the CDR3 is TGTGCCAGCAGTTACATCCCGCGGGGGGCCTCGGACGAGCAGTACTTC. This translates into CASSYIPRGASDEQYF.

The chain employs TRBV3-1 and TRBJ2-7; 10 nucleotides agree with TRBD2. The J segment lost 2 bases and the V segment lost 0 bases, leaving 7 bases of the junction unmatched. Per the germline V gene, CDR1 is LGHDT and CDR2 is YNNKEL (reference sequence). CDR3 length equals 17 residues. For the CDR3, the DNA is TGTGCCAGCAGCCAAGATCGTAGCGGGAGGACGGCCTACGAGCAGTACTTC. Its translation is CASSQDRSGRTAYEQYF.

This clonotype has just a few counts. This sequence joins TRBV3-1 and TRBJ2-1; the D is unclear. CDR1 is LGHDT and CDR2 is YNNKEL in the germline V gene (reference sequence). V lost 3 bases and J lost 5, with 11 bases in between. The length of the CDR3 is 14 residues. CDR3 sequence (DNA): TGTGCCAGCAGCCAGTCAAGCGATCACAATGAGCAGTTCTTC. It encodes CASSQSSDHNEQFF.

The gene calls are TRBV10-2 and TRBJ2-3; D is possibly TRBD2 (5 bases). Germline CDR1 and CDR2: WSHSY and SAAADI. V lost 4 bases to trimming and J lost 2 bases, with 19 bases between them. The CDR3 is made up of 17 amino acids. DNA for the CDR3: TGCGCCAGCAGTGGGCTAGTGGGAGAGTCTAACACAGATACGCAGTATTTT. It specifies CASSGLVGESNTDTQYF.